These T cell receptor beta chains were read from a single sample in a study of blood T cell repertoires in COVID-19. Sequencing used immunoSEQ multiplex PCR; TCRdb keeps in-frame clones, though not all of them. The sample has under 13,000 clones, 75% to 90% seen once. The sequenced sample was peripheral blood. These receptors all come from a man in his 70s with active COVID-19. CDR3s include the opening cysteine and the closing phenylalanine or tryptophan. Fields, in order: J gene, V gene, D gene, CDR3 length, clone size, CDR3 DNA, CDR3 protein. The D gene is left open where the match is weak. Clone size appears in some rows only: once, few, many, or a class for an expanded clone.

j_call: TRBJ2-1
v_call: TRBV5-1
d_call: TRBD2
cdr3_length: 16
clone_size: -
cdr3_nt: TGCGCCAGCAGCTTACTCACGGGGGGGCTCTACAATGAGCAGTTCTTC
cdr3_aa: CASSLLTGGLYNEQFF

j_call: TRBJ2-3
v_call: TRBV5-1
d_call: TRBD1
cdr3_length: 17
clone_size: -
cdr3_nt: TGCGCCAGCGCGGGACAGGGAGGATTGCTCAGCACAGATACGCAGTATTTT
cdr3_aa: CASAGQGGLLSTDTQYF

j_call: TRBJ2-4
v_call: TRBV19
d_call: -
cdr3_length: 15
clone_size: -
cdr3_nt: TGTGCCAGTAGCACAGGTGCCGTAGCCAAAAACATTCAGTACTTC
cdr3_aa: CASSTGAVAKNIQYF

j_call: TRBJ1-4
v_call: TRBV28
d_call: -
cdr3_length: 11
clone_size: -
cdr3_nt: TGTGCCATCCAGGAAGAAGAAAAACTGTTTTTT
cdr3_aa: CAIQEEEKLFF

j_call: TRBJ2-6
v_call: TRBV3-1/TRBV3-2
d_call: -
cdr3_length: 19
clone_size: -
cdr3_nt: TGTGCCAGCAGCCTGGGGGCGAACATCGCCTTCTCTGGGGCCAACGTCCTGACTTTC
cdr3_aa: CASSLGANIAFSGANVLTF

j_call: TRBJ2-1
v_call: TRBV19
d_call: TRBD2
cdr3_length: 16
clone_size: -
cdr3_nt: TGTGCCAGACTTTCACGGGGGGGTGAATCCTACAATGAGCAGTTCTTC
cdr3_aa: CARLSRGGESYNEQFF

j_call: TRBJ2-4
v_call: TRBV5-6
d_call: TRBD1
cdr3_length: 15
clone_size: -
cdr3_nt: TGTGCCAGCAGCCCGGGACAGGACCCTGTACACATTCAGTACTTC
cdr3_aa: CASSPGQDPVHIQYF

j_call: TRBJ2-4
v_call: TRBV9
d_call: TRBD1
cdr3_length: 17
clone_size: -
cdr3_nt: TGTGCCAGCAGCCCCTCAGGGGGGGACAGGGGGAATCTTCTTCAGTACTTC
cdr3_aa: CASSPSGGDRGNLLQYF

j_call: TRBJ2-2
v_call: TRBV6-6
d_call: TRBD1
cdr3_length: 14
clone_size: once
cdr3_nt: TGTGCCAGCAGGGGGACAGGGGTTGCCGGGGAGCTGTTTTTT
cdr3_aa: CASRGTGVAGELFF

j_call: TRBJ1-2
v_call: TRBV5-6
d_call: -
cdr3_length: 15
clone_size: -
cdr3_nt: TGTGCCAGCAGCAACCCCTCCCGTGCCGGTTATGGCTACACCTTC
cdr3_aa: CASSNPSRAGYGYTF

j_call: TRBJ2-2
v_call: TRBV5-1
d_call: TRBD2
cdr3_length: 20
clone_size: once
cdr3_nt: TGCGCCAGCAGCTCGTCTCGTCCCCATGCTCCGCGGGGGAGCACCGGGGAGCTGTTTTTT
cdr3_aa: CASSSSRPHAPRGSTGELFF

j_call: TRBJ2-3
v_call: TRBV11-2
d_call: -
cdr3_length: 16
clone_size: -
cdr3_nt: TGTGCCAGCAGCCCCCTAGGGGCCAGGGGCACAGATACGCAGTATTTT
cdr3_aa: CASSPLGARGTDTQYF

j_call: TRBJ2-3
v_call: TRBV5-1
d_call: -
cdr3_length: 19
clone_size: -
cdr3_nt: TGCGCCAGCAGCCCGAGGCCCCACAATGGGGGGGCTAGCACAGATACGCAGTATTTT
cdr3_aa: CASSPRPHNGGASTDTQYF

j_call: TRBJ1-1
v_call: TRBV19
d_call: -
cdr3_length: 16
clone_size: medium-sized
cdr3_nt: TGTGCCAGTAGTATAAGGGCAGGGCGACTGAACACTGAAGCTTTCTTT
cdr3_aa: CASSIRAGRLNTEAFF

j_call: TRBJ2-1
v_call: TRBV11-2
d_call: -
cdr3_length: 15
clone_size: -
cdr3_nt: TGTGCCAGCAGCTTAGTTCAGGGCCTAGTGGATGAGCAGTTCTTC
cdr3_aa: CASSLVQGLVDEQFF

j_call: TRBJ2-5
v_call: TRBV28
d_call: TRBD1
cdr3_length: 17
clone_size: -
cdr3_nt: TGTGCCAGCAGTTTAGTGGGACAGGGACGGGATCAAGAGACCCAGTACTTC
cdr3_aa: CASSLVGQGRDQETQYF

j_call: TRBJ2-5
v_call: TRBV12-5
d_call: TRBD2
cdr3_length: 14
clone_size: -
cdr3_nt: TGTGCTAGTGGTTGGAGGGAGGGATTTGAGACCCAGTACTTC
cdr3_aa: CASGWREGFETQYF

j_call: TRBJ1-1
v_call: TRBV18
d_call: -
cdr3_length: 13
clone_size: few
cdr3_nt: TGTGCCAGCTCACCACGACAGAACACTGAAGCTTTCTTT
cdr3_aa: CASSPRQNTEAFF

j_call: TRBJ2-3
v_call: TRBV7-8
d_call: -
cdr3_length: 16
clone_size: -
cdr3_nt: TGTGCCAGCTTCCCATCAGTAGGGGAACGCACAGATACGCAGTATTTT
cdr3_aa: CASFPSVGERTDTQYF

j_call: TRBJ2-5
v_call: TRBV9
d_call: TRBD2
cdr3_length: 14
clone_size: -
cdr3_nt: TGTGCCAGCAGCGCGGGACCCGGGAGGGAGACCCAGTACTTC
cdr3_aa: CASSAGPGRETQYF

j_call: TRBJ1-4
v_call: TRBV7-6
d_call: TRBD1
cdr3_length: 16
clone_size: -
cdr3_nt: TGTGCCAGCAGCTCGCTCCGCAGGGGGCAGAAAGAAAAACTGTTTTTT
cdr3_aa: CASSSLRRGQKEKLFF

j_call: TRBJ2-1
v_call: TRBV6-2/TRBV6-3
d_call: TRBD1
cdr3_length: 13
clone_size: -
cdr3_nt: TGTGCCAGCAGTCAACCCCGGGACAGAGTTCAGTTCTTC
cdr3_aa: CASSQPRDRVQFF